This T cell receptor (beta chain) emerged from a study of cytotoxic CD8 clonotypes in ibrutinib-treated CLL. Using immunoSEQ multiplex PCR, the repertoire was profiled, and TCRdb retains in-frame clones only, with some absent. Among approximately 150,000 clones listed, approximately 80% were seen once. The germline V gene has CDR1 SGHVS and CDR2 FNYEAQ. The CDR3 covers 15 residues. V lost 5 bases to trimming and J lost 2 bases, with 14 bases between them. The TCR sequence derives from a human donor with chronic lymphocytic leukemia. Sequences were derived from PBMCs, sampled after 12 months of ibrutinib treatment. This chain joins TRBV7-6 and TRBJ2-3, with D possibly matching TRBD1 (6 bases). The CDR3 loop reads CASSPRDRFTDTQYF. The CDR3 bases are TGTGCCAGCAGCCCGAGAGACAGGTTCACAGATACGCAGTATTTT.